Shown below are 19 T cell receptor beta chains from a single sample sequenced in a study of blood T cell repertoires in COVID-19. This table comes from immunoSEQ multiplex PCR, and its TCRdb copy is limited to in-frame clones, with some not included. The table shows over 200,000 clones, with more than 85% occurring only once. The material sequenced was peripheral blood. These receptor sequences come from a man aged 55 to 69 with COVID-19, enrolled during active disease.

This chain links TRBV7-2 with TRBJ2-3; the D is unclear. From germline, CDR1 is SGHTA and CDR2 FQGNSA. CDR3 length: 12 amino acids. V was cut by 6 bases and J by 1 base, with 5 bases left in between. CDR3 residues: CASRLGTDTQYF. The CDR3 region has the DNA TGTGCCAGCAGGCTAGGCACAGATACGCAGTATTTT.

V usage is TRBV30 and J usage is TRBJ1-1; D is uncertain. Trimming pared 0 bases from V and 3 bases from J, leaving 2 bases between. CDR3 length: 11 residues. The germline V gene has CDR1 GTSNPN and CDR2 SVGIG (reference sequence). The CDR3 region is CAWSVDTEAFF. The CDR3 DNA reads TGTGCCTGGAGTGTCGACACTGAAGCTTTCTTT.

This clone was recorded once. V and J are TRBV6-6 and TRBJ2-4; D might be TRBD1 (6 bases). The CDR3 runs 13 residues. V shed 2 bases and J shed 6 bases, with 8 bases lying between them. Germline values: CDR1 MNHNY, CDR2 SVGAGI (reference sequence). The CDR3 region has the DNA TGTGCCAGCAGTTACCGAGGGGGAAACATTCAGTACTTC. It is translated as CASSYRGGNIQYF.

The V and J genes are TRBV5-4 and TRBJ1-2, with D perhaps TRBD1 (5 bases). Per the germline V gene, CDR1 is SGHNT and CDR2 is YYREEE (reference sequence). The CDR3 totals 14 residues. Trimming shortened V by 2 bases and J by 5 bases, and 13 bases separated the two germline ends. This CDR3 reads CASSFGRDSYGYTF. CDR3 coding DNA: TGTGCCAGCAGCTTTGGCAGGGACTCTTATGGCTACACCTTC.

The rearrangement links TRBV12-3 or TRBV12-4 to TRBJ1-1; no reliable D call. The CDR3 runs 13 residues. V shed 3 bases and J shed 2 bases, with 7 bases lying between them. The CDR3 loop reads CASSFAVNTEAFF. The DNA of the CDR3 is TGTGCCAGCAGTTTTGCGGTTAACACTGAAGCTTTCTTT.

The J gene is TRBJ2-2, the V gene TRBV9; 10 bases align to TRBD2. The V and J ends lost 0 bases and 2 bases, in that order; junction bases with no gene match: 4. There are 17 residues in the CDR3. CDR1 and CDR2 from the germline V gene are SGDLS and YYNGEE. CDR3 sequence reads: CASSVVGLAYNTGELFF. DNA for the CDR3: TGTGCCAGCAGCGTAGTGGGACTAGCGTATAACACCGGGGAGCTGTTTTTT.

The gene calls are TRBV4-1 and TRBJ1-1; a weak D match, TRBD1 (5 bases). The CDR3 extends over 19 amino acids. The germline V and J ends were trimmed by 0 bases and 5 bases, with 25 bases remaining between them. Germline assignment: CDR1 MGHRA and CDR2 YSYEKL. The CDR3 region is CASSQEDPARGVSDTEAFF. In nucleotides, the CDR3 is TGCGCCAGCAGCCAAGAAGATCCTGCACGGGGGGTGAGTGATACTGAAGCTTTCTTT.

The chain uses TRBV19 and TRBJ1-2; D not certain. The CDR3 runs to 12 residues. V gave up 4 bases and J gave up 11 bases, with 14 bases separating them. CDR1 LNHDA and CDR2 SQIVND come from the germline V gene (reference sequence). CDR3 DNA sequence: TGTGCCAGTAGTACCGCGTATGGAGGGTACACCTTC. Translated, it gives CASSTAYGGYTF.

The gene calls are TRBV5-1 and TRBJ1-5; 8 bases line up with TRBD1. V shed 1 base and J 2 bases; nucleotides not matched to a gene: 5. The CDR3 is 16 residues long. The germline CDR1 and CDR2 sequences are SGHRS and YFSETQ. Here the CDR3 reads CASSLNGQGGNQPQHF. In DNA form, the CDR3 reads TGCGCCAGCAGCTTGAACGGACAGGGAGGCAATCAGCCCCAGCATTTT.

The gene calls are TRBV19 and TRBJ2-3, with a tentative D call TRBD2 (6 bases). CDR3 length: 18 amino acids. V gave up 2 bases and J gave up 2 bases, with 20 bases separating them. Germline V CDR1 and CDR2: LNHDA, SQIVND (reference sequence). The CDR3 is CASSITLGMGGITDTQYF. The CDR3 nucleotides are TGTGCCAGTAGTATAACCCTCGGTATGGGCGGGATCACAGATACGCAGTATTTT.

V and J are TRBV5-1 and TRBJ2-2; 10 positions agree with TRBD2. CDR3 size: 14 residues. Unmatched junction bases numbered 1, after V lost 5 bases and J lost 3 bases. Germline V CDR1 and CDR2: SGHRS, YFSETQ. CDR3 DNA: TGCGCCAGCAGAGGACTAGCGGACACCGGGGAGCTGTTTTTT. Its protein product is CASRGLADTGELFF.

This CDR3 is CASSPGTGLGYNSPLHF. In DNA, the CDR3 is TGTGCCAGCAGCCCTGGGACAGGGCTGGGATATAATTCACCCCTCCACTTT. The chain employs TRBV7-3 and TRBJ1-6; 9 bases agree with TRBD1. The germline V gene encodes CDR1 SGHTA and CDR2 FQGTGA. This CDR3 comprises 17 residues. Unmatched junction bases numbered 9, after V lost 5 bases and J lost 4 bases.

V is TRBV28 and J is TRBJ1-3, with TRBD1 matching over 8 bases. CDR3 length: 13 amino acids. Looked up from germline, CDR1 is MDHEN and CDR2 is SYDVKM. The V and J ends lost 5 bases and 8 bases, in that order; junction bases with no gene match: 5. CDR3 coding DNA: TGTGCCAGCAGTCCGGGACAGGTATACACCATATATTTT. This gives the protein CASSPGQVYTIYF.

This chain uses TRBV12-3 or TRBV12-4 with TRBJ1-2; D unresolved. The CDR3 runs 13 residues. Trimming shortened V by 10 bases and J by 4 bases, and 16 bases separated the two germline ends. The CDR3 region has the DNA TGTGCCACCACTACGACGGAGTCCTATGGCTACACCTTC. Amino acids: CATTTTESYGYTF.

The rearrangement joins TRBV6-2 or TRBV6-3 to TRBJ2-1, with unresolved D. CDR3 length: 15 amino acids. V was pared by 0 bases and J by 4 bases, with 10 bases between. Looked up from germline, CDR1 is MNHEY and CDR2 is SVGEGT. The CDR3 DNA follows: TGTGCCAGCAGTTACTCGAGTAGTAGTTACAATGAGCAGTTCTTC. Translating it yields CASSYSSSSYNEQFF.

Details on this clone: Other DNA sequences in this specimen translate into the identical CDR3. The J gene is TRBJ1-3, the V gene TRBV9; D gene ambiguous. This CDR3 is 12 amino acids long. The germline V gene has CDR1 SGDLS and CDR2 YYNGEE. Trimming took 4 bases from V and 4 from J, leaving 6 bases between them. The CDR3 spells CASSPRGNTIYF. In DNA form, the CDR3 reads TGTGCCAGCAGCCCTAGAGGAAACACCATATATTTT.

The gene calls are TRBV6-5 and TRBJ2-7; D may be TRBD1 (6 bases). Per the germline V gene, CDR1 is MNHEY and CDR2 is SVGAGI. Trimming pared 6 bases from V and 1 base from J, leaving 16 bases between. The CDR3 loop spans 15 amino acids. The CDR3 DNA reads TGTGCCAGCAGGAAACTACAGGGATTTTCCTACGAGCAGTACTTC. The encoded protein is CASRKLQGFSYEQYF.

This clone showed up just a few times. This chain joins TRBV5-1 and TRBJ1-1; 7 bases agree with TRBD1. The CDR3 spans 15 residues. The trim removed 0 bases at V and 1 base at J, leaving 3 bases unmatched. Germline CDR1 and CDR2: SGHRS and YFSETQ. The CDR3 spells CASSLAQGRNTEAFF. CDR3 nucleotide sequence: TGCGCCAGCAGCTTGGCACAGGGGAGGAACACTGAAGCTTTCTTT.

The J gene is TRBJ1-2, the V gene TRBV12-3 or TRBV12-4; 8 bases agree with TRBD1. V lost 4 bases to trimming and J lost 8 bases; unmatched junction nucleotides: 6. The CDR3 is 13 amino acids. CDR3 nucleotides: TGTGCCAGCAGTTCCTGGACAGGGTCCGGCTACACCTTC. Its protein product is CASSSWTGSGYTF.